This TCR beta chain emerged from a study of post-analysis software for immune sequencing data. In the study overall: Multiple sclerosis in the patients followed relapsing-remitting, secondary progressive and progressive-relapsing courses.

Study results and caveats: Relative to controls, patients had a handful of TRBV segments at higher frequency, with TRBV5-6, TRBV5-1 and TRBV20-1 among these.

Unique molecular identifiers were carried by the TCR beta cDNA libraries. T cells numbering about 0.9 to 11 million yielded 450,000 to 500,000 cDNA molecules. Each CDR3 protein gets one entry after TCRdb re-called the PCR reads with MiXCR. Altogether hundreds of thousands of distinct CDR3 sequences are present, roughly 27% being singletons, with the ten largest covering roughly 0.57%. Remarks on this clonotype: The antigen remains unidentified. The junction and the germline gene differ at one end; a read error may be behind it.

This CDR3 contains 16 residues. CDR1 and CDR2 (germline): LNHNV, YYDKDF (reference sequence). The receptor was derived from a girl aged 5-17 years with multiple sclerosis. The rearrangement joins TRBV15 to TRBJ2-3; D might be TRBD1 (6 bases). Sequencing was done on a sample of blood. The CDR3 region is CATSRGTTSRTDAQYF. The CDR3 DNA reads as TGTGCCACCAGCAGGGGGACAACGTCTCGCACAGATGCGCAGTATTTT.